This T cell receptor beta chain was observed in a study of blood T cell repertoires in COVID-19. Germline assignment: CDR1 SEHNR and CDR2 FQNEAQ (reference sequence). Trimming removed 3 bases from V and 4 bases from J; junction bases left unmatched: 10. CDR3 length equals 16 residues. Method: immunoSEQ multiplex PCR; TCRdb's copy keeps in-frame clones and lacks some. The sample shows 98,000 or so clones, 88% of them seen only once. The chain uses TRBV7-9 and TRBJ2-7; 9 positions match TRBD1. Material: peripheral blood. The receptor was isolated from a human donor in a cohort sampled during active COVID-19. The CDR3 sequence is CASSLGGPGTGYEQYF. The CDR3 nucleotides are TGTGCCAGCAGCTTGGGGGGCCCCGGGACAGGGTACGAGCAGTACTTC.